A selection of T cell receptor beta chains follows, all from one sample in a study of T cells after yellow fever vaccination. TCRdb re-analysed the 5' RACE reads in MiXCR, keeping a single row per CDR3 protein. Of 450,000 to 650,000 distinct CDR3 sequences listed, roughly 14% are singletons. Sequenced material: PBMCs, taken on the day of the yellow fever booster vaccination. The receptors originated from a man aged 25 to 40 who received the YFV17D yellow fever vaccine. Both conserved end residues are part of each CDR3. The order of the fields is J gene, V gene, D gene, clone size, CDR3 protein, CDR3 DNA. A D gene is named only where the DNA matches it firmly. Some rows mark clone size as missing; the rest say once, few, many or name a class of expanded clone.

TRBJ2-1	TRBV30	TRBD1	-	CAWSPGQGINEQFF	TGTGCCTGGAGTCCGGGACAGGGGATCAATGAGCAGTTCTTC
TRBJ1-6	TRBV5-1	-	many	CASKKQGNNSPLHF	TGCGCCAGCAAGAAACAGGGTAACAATTCACCCCTCCACTTT
TRBJ2-7	TRBV12-3/TRBV12-4	-	few	CASSLASGATYEQYF	TGTGCCAGCAGTTTAGCGTCAGGGGCAACCTACGAGCAGTACTTC
TRBJ2-5	TRBV20-1	TRBD2	-	CSASFGLAGYGTQYF	TGCAGTGCCTCATTCGGACTAGCGGGTTATGGGACCCAGTACTTC
TRBJ2-4	TRBV11-2	TRBD2	many	CASTSLASGREEGKNIQYF	TGTGCCAGCACATCCCTGGCTAGCGGGAGGGAGGAGGGCAAAAACATTCAGTACTTC
TRBJ2-3	TRBV5-1	TRBD2	-	CASSQVAGDGTDTQYF	TGCGCCAGCAGCCAGGTAGCGGGAGACGGCACAGATACGCAGTATTTT
TRBJ2-5	TRBV7-2	-	few	CASSFYSQETQYF	TGTGCCAGCAGCTTTTACAGCCAAGAGACCCAGTACTTC
TRBJ2-7	TRBV18	-	-	CASSLTGTPFYF	TGTGCCAGCTCACTAACCGGGACTCCGTTCTACTTC
TRBJ1-1	TRBV4-1	-	-	CASSQVRSTEAFF	TGCGCCAGCAGCCAAGTCAGAAGTACTGAAGCTTTCTTT
TRBJ2-4	TRBV7-2	-	-	CASSFVRAGRAKNIQYF	TGTGCCAGCAGCTTCGTGCGCGCGGGTAGGGCCAAAAACATTCAGTACTTC
TRBJ2-1	TRBV7-2	TRBD1	few	CASSLQGVIGNEQFF	TGTGCCAGCAGCTTACAGGGGGTGATCGGCAATGAGCAGTTCTTC
TRBJ1-1	TRBV7-9	-	-	CASSFEVMNTEAFF	TGTGCCAGCAGCTTTGAGGTCATGAACACTGAAGCTTTCTTT
TRBJ2-4	TRBV20-1	-	few	CSAREEGIQYF	TGCAGTGCTAGAGAGGAGGGCATTCAGTACTTC
TRBJ1-5	TRBV5-1	TRBD1	-	CASSLQGMRGQPQHF	TGCGCCAGCAGCCTACAGGGGATGAGAGGACAGCCCCAGCATTTT
TRBJ1-3	TRBV20-1	-	few	CSASDPPRGNTIYF	TGCAGTGCGAGCGATCCCCCGCGAGGAAACACCATATATTTT
TRBJ2-1	TRBV5-4	-	few	CASSLVSGVRGEQFF	TGTGCCAGCAGCTTGGTTAGCGGAGTCCGCGGTGAGCAGTTCTTC
TRBJ2-5	TRBV7-9	TRBD2	few	CASGREDQETQYF	TGTGCCAGCGGGCGGGAGGACCAAGAGACCCAGTACTTC
TRBJ2-2	TRBV20-1	-	few	CSAVGPGTGELFF	TGCAGTGCTGTAGGGCCCGGGACCGGGGAGCTGTTTTTT
TRBJ2-1	TRBV5-5	TRBD2	few	CASSPYTSGTGEQFF	TGTGCCAGCAGCCCGTATACTAGCGGGACAGGTGAGCAGTTCTTC
TRBJ2-4	TRBV20-1	TRBD2	many	CSATRGAGGFQYF	TGCAGTGCCACGAGAGGAGCGGGAGGTTTTCAGTACTTC
TRBJ1-2	TRBV7-9	-	many	CASSPGFNYGYTF	TGTGCCAGCAGCCCTGGGTTTAACTATGGCTACACCTTC
TRBJ2-1	TRBV6-5	-	-	CASSYSQGGEQFF	TGTGCCAGCAGTTACTCACAGGGCGGTGAGCAGTTCTTC
TRBJ1-5	TRBV6-1	-	few	CASSPDRSYQPQHF	TGTGCCAGCAGCCCCGACAGGAGTTATCAGCCCCAGCATTTT
TRBJ1-1	TRBV5-1	-	-	CASSTTGAKVTEAFF	TGCGCCAGCAGCACTACCGGGGCCAAAGTCACTGAAGCTTTCTTT
TRBJ1-2	TRBV5-4	-	few	CASSGQPGTGYGYTF	TGTGCCAGCAGCGGACAACCTGGGACGGGCTATGGCTACACCTTC
TRBJ1-2	TRBV7-9	-	-	CASSLSNGGVGGYTF	TGTGCCAGCAGCTTGAGTAACGGCGGGGTCGGGGGCTACACCTTC
TRBJ1-6	TRBV7-8	-	few	CASSPRDSNNSPLHF	TGTGCCAGCAGCCCCAGAGACAGCAATAATTCACCCCTCCACTTT
TRBJ1-2	TRBV6-1	-	few	CASKGPVAEYGYTF	TGTGCCAGCAAGGGGCCCGTAGCCGAGTATGGCTACACCTTC
TRBJ2-7	TRBV7-9	TRBD1	-	CASTTTTDRFPPFEQYF	TGTGCCAGCACCACTACTACGGACAGGTTCCCCCCCTTCGAGCAGTACTTC
TRBJ2-7	TRBV14	TRBD2	few	CASSPPLAGGAYEQYF	TGTGCCAGCAGTCCTCCACTAGCGGGTGGGGCCTACGAGCAGTACTTC
TRBJ2-1	TRBV7-2	TRBD2	-	CASKREGVNEQFF	TGTGCCAGCAAGCGGGAGGGTGTCAATGAGCAGTTCTTC
TRBJ2-2	TRBV5-1	TRBD1	few	CASSVGQGYGGELFF	TGCGCCAGCAGCGTGGGACAGGGCTATGGCGGGGAGCTGTTTTTT
TRBJ1-2	TRBV20-1	TRBD1	many	CSARATGLMADGYTF	TGCAGTGCTAGAGCGACAGGGTTGATGGCGGATGGCTACACCTTC
TRBJ1-5	TRBV12-3/TRBV12-4	-	many	CASSSRGEGQPQHF	TGTGCCAGCAGTTCAAGGGGGGAAGGTCAGCCCCAGCATTTT
TRBJ1-2	TRBV19	TRBD1	-	CASRSGTGYTYGYTF	TGTGCCAGTAGGTCCGGGACAGGATATACCTATGGCTACACCTTC
TRBJ1-5	TRBV20-1	-	few	CSAIGADRDYYSNQPQHF	TGCAGTGCTATAGGGGCCGACAGAGACTACTATAGCAATCAGCCCCAGCATTTT